What follows are 6 T cell receptor beta chains derived from one specimen sequenced in a study of blood T cell repertoires in COVID-19. Generated by immunoSEQ multiplex PCR, the TCRdb table keeps only in-frame clones and is missing some. The table shows more than 45,000 clones, with 78% occurring only once. The sequenced sample was peripheral blood. These receptors all stem from a human donor in a cohort sampled during active COVID-19.

This clone was detected a few times. The J gene is TRBJ1-2, the V gene TRBV27; TRBD1 agrees at 7 bases. V shed 5 bases and J 4 bases; nucleotides not matched to a gene: 7. The CDR3 runs to 14 residues. Germline V gene lookup returns CDR1 MNHEY and CDR2 SMNVEV (reference sequence). In DNA form, the CDR3 reads TGTGCCAGCAGTCCGGGACAGCTACTCTATGGCTACACCTTC. Translating it yields CASSPGQLLYGYTF.

CDR3 amino acids: CASSPWVAAYEQYF. CDR3 coding DNA: TGTGCCAGCAGCCCGTGGGTAGCGGCCTACGAGCAGTACTTC. The genes are TRBV3-1 (or the pseudogene TRBV3-2) and TRBJ2-7, with D maybe TRBD2 (6 bases). The germline CDR1 and CDR2 sequences are LGHDT and YNNKEL (reference sequence). V lost 4 bases to trimming and J lost 2 bases, with 12 bases between them. The CDR3 runs to 14 residues.

V gene TRBV11-1 combines with J gene TRBJ1-1; possible D gene TRBD1, 5 bases. The ends were cut back, 5 bases at V and 5 bases at J, with 21 bases in the middle. The CDR3 consists of 16 residues. The germline gives CDR1 SGHAT, CDR2 FQDESV (reference sequence). For the CDR3, the DNA is TGTGCCAGCAGCCCCATTTCGGGGGTCTCATGGACTGAAGCTTTCTTT. Amino acids: CASSPISGVSWTEAFF.

This clone was seen just once. The V and J genes are TRBV9 and TRBJ1-1; the D is unclear. CDR3 size: 14 residues. Germline CDR1 reads SGDLS; CDR2 reads YYNGEE. Trimming removed 3 bases from V and 5 bases from J, with 14 bases in between. The CDR3 sequence is CASSATPGGTEAFF. The CDR3 DNA reads as TGTGCCAGCAGCGCAACCCCGGGAGGGACTGAAGCTTTCTTT.

The gene calls are TRBV10-3 and TRBJ2-5; 10 nucleotides match TRBD1. The CDR3 sequence is 14 residues long. The germline CDR1 and CDR2 sequences are ENHRY and SYGVKD. Trimming removed 6 bases from V and 4 bases from J; junction bases left unmatched: 5. CDR3 region: CAIRAGQGPETQYF. The CDR3 DNA is TGTGCCATCAGGGCGGGACAGGGGCCAGAGACCCAGTACTTC.

The chain carries TRBV1 and TRBJ1-6; no check of the table's D call, TRBD1, against the DNA was made. TRBV1 is assigned pseudogene status. The CDR3 totals 18 residues. The CDR3 DNA reads TGCACCAGCAGCCAAGTAAGGGGCCGATTGACCGGGAATTCACCCCTCCACTTT. Its protein product is CTSSQVRGRLTGNSPLHF.